The 26 T cell receptor beta chains below were found in one sample sequenced in a study of cytomegalovirus exposure and HLA in healthy donors. Researchers ran the PCR with 60 Vbeta and 13 Jbeta primers. Libraries were prepared by immunoSEQ multiplex PCR; TCRdb keeps only in-frame clonotypes and omits some of them. This sample yields under 150,000 clones, of which about four fifths are seen a single time; about 0.71% belongs to the top ten. The material sequenced was PBMCs. The receptors were gathered from a man younger than 30 in good health and CMV-seronegative.

The chain recombines TRBV30 with TRBJ1-5, with 8 bases identical to TRBD1. CDR3 length equals 13 residues. The ends lost 5 bases at V and 7 bases at J; junction bases unmatched: 7. CDR1 and CDR2 (germline): GTSNPN, SVGIG (reference sequence). The CDR3 sequence is CAWRTGRGQPQHF. The CDR3, as DNA: TGTGCCTGGCGGACAGGGCGAGGGCAGCCCCAGCATTTT.

This clone was counted only a few times. The genes are TRBV19 and TRBJ1-5, with TRBD1 as a possible D gene (6 bases). Trimming took 3 bases from V and 1 from J, leaving 19 bases between them. The CDR3 consists of 18 residues. Germline V gene lookup returns CDR1 LNHDA and CDR2 SQIVND (reference sequence). CDR3 bases: TGTGCCAGTAGTATCGGGACACGGAATAGACCAAGCAATCAGCCCCAGCATTTT. Translation: CASSIGTRNRPSNQPQHF.

This rearrangement joins TRBV18 to TRBJ1-4, with a possible D match to TRBD1 (5 bases). With 3 bases removed from V and 7 bases from J, the gap between germline ends came to 18 bases. The CDR3 runs 16 residues. Looked up from germline, CDR1 is KGHSH and CDR2 is LQKENI. The CDR3 reads CASSPSAGTRAEKLFF. The CDR3 DNA sequence: TGTGCCAGCTCACCTTCCGCGGGGACGCGGGCTGAAAAACTGTTTTTT.

J is TRBJ1-6 and V is TRBV10-2; a weak D match, TRBD1 (5 bases). Germline assignment: CDR1 WSHSY and CDR2 SAAADI. Trimming removed 6 bases at V and 6 bases at J, with 9 bases between. CDR3 length: 13 amino acids. The DNA of the CDR3 is TGCGCCAGCAGGGGGGGTGGTAATTCACCCCTCCACTTT. Translation: CASRGGGNSPLHF.

J is TRBJ1-1 and V is TRBV27; a possible D gene is TRBD1 (6 bases). The CDR3 sequence is 13 residues long. V gave up 7 bases and J gave up 6 bases, with 15 bases separating them. Germline loops: CDR1 MNHEY, CDR2 SMNVEV (reference sequence). The DNA of the CDR3 is TGTGCCAGCACACCCACGGGGGGCGCTGAAGCTTTCTTT. Its translation: CASTPTGGAEAFF.

The chain is built from TRBV6-5 and TRBJ1-1, with D possibly matching TRBD1 (6 bases). The CDR3 has 15 residues. Per germline, CDR1 MNHEY and CDR2 SVGAGI. V lost 5 bases and J 0 bases, leaving 13 bases between the germline ends. This CDR3 reads CASSGRGAVNTEAFF. For the CDR3, the DNA is TGTGCCAGCAGTGGGAGGGGGGCCGTGAACACTGAAGCTTTCTTT.

The chain recombines TRBV5-4 with TRBJ1-4; TRBD1 matches at 7 bases. The trim removed 3 bases at V and 0 bases at J, leaving 5 bases unmatched. In germline, CDR1 is SGHNT, CDR2 YYREEE (reference sequence). The CDR3 has 16 amino acids. The CDR3 DNA reads as TGTGCCAGCAGCTCAGGGGGGACTGCAACTAATGAAAAACTGTTTTTT. Protein sequence: CASSSGGTATNEKLFF.

The CDR3, as DNA: TGCGCCAGCAGTGACGTTGGGGCAGGGGTCCACGAGCAGTACTTC. Amino acid sequence: CASSDVGAGVHEQYF. The V gene is TRBV10-2, the J gene TRBJ2-5; D possibly corresponds to TRBD1 (6 bases). The better agreement between TRBJ2-7 and the DNA end casts doubt on the J call. The CDR3 sequence is 15 residues long. Germline V gene data show CDR1 as WSHSY and CDR2 as SAAADI.

This clone has a single count. The gene calls are TRBV7-6 and TRBJ2-5; D possibly corresponds to TRBD1 (6 bases). Looked up from germline, CDR1 is SGHVS and CDR2 is FNYEAQ. CDR3 length equals 14 residues. Trimming shortened V by 5 bases and J by 2 bases, and 12 bases separated the two germline ends. This CDR3 is CASSKRQEQETQYF. CDR3 DNA: TGTGCCAGCAGCAAGAGACAGGAACAAGAGACCCAGTACTTC.

This chain links TRBV4-3 with TRBJ1-2; D is perhaps TRBD1 (5 bases). CDR1 and CDR2 from the germline V gene are LGHNA and YSLEER. The CDR3 totals 15 residues. Trimming cost V 2 bases and J 0 bases, with 10 bases left between them. CDR3 residues: CASSQKRQSNYGYTF. CDR3 nucleotides: TGCGCCAGCAGCCAAAAAAGACAGTCTAACTATGGCTACACCTTC.

The rearrangement links TRBV2 to TRBJ2-3; D is perhaps TRBD1 (6 bases). CDR1 SNHLY and CDR2 FYNNEI come from the germline V gene. With 11 bases removed from V and 7 bases from J, the gap between germline ends came to 25 bases. The CDR3 runs to 15 residues. The CDR3 DNA follows: TGTGCCGGGAAACTACAGGGTCCTGACCTAAATACGCAGTATTTT. This sequence encodes CAGKLQGPDLNTQYF.

The V and J genes are TRBV4-3 and TRBJ2-7, with D uncertain. This CDR3 has 15 residues. CDR1 and CDR2 from the germline V gene are LGHNA and YSLEER. Trimming took off 0 bases at V and 2 bases at J, with 11 bases between the two ends. This chain's CDR3 is CASSQERTATYEQYF. The CDR3 nucleotides are TGCGCCAGCAGCCAAGAAAGAACAGCTACCTACGAGCAGTACTTC.

In this sample, this clone turned up once. This rearrangement joins TRBV13 to TRBJ2-6, with D tentatively TRBD2 (7 bases). The germline V gene has CDR1 PRHDT and CDR2 FYEKMQ (reference sequence). Trimming left V 5 bases short and J 0 bases short, with 17 bases between. This CDR3 comprises 18 residues. CDR3 region: CASSPSGGPFSGANVLTF. The CDR3 coding sequence is TGTGCCAGCAGCCCCTCGGGGGGCCCCTTCTCTGGGGCCAACGTCCTGACTTTC.

The V call is TRBV29-1, the J call TRBJ1-5, with 7 positions matching TRBD1. The CDR3 sequence is 12 residues long. Trimming removed 7 bases from V and 2 bases from J; junction bases left unmatched: 2. Germline lookup yields CDR1 SQVTM and CDR2 ANQGSEA. The CDR3 nucleotides are TGCAGCGCCGGGACAGGCAATCAGCCCCAGCATTTT. It yields the protein CSAGTGNQPQHF.

The V and J genes are TRBV9 and TRBJ1-1; D is possibly TRBD1 (5 bases). This CDR3 is 15 amino acids long. Germline CDR1 is SGDLS and CDR2 is YYNGEE. Trimming took off 0 bases at V and 3 bases at J, with 12 bases between the two ends. In DNA form, the CDR3 reads TGTGCCAGCAGCGTAGTTAGGGGCGGCGACACTGAAGCTTTCTTT. It codes for CASSVVRGGDTEAFF.

CDR3 nucleotide sequence: TGTGCCAGCAGCTTGGTCGCGGGGGTCAGTCCACCCCTCCACTTT. This gives the protein CASSLVAGVSPPLHF. The chain employs TRBV5-4 and TRBJ1-6; D might be TRBD1 (5 bases). V shed 0 bases and J shed 11 bases, with 15 bases lying between them. Germline V gene lookup returns CDR1 SGHNT and CDR2 YYREEE (reference sequence). CDR3 length: 15 residues.

The chain has TRBV6-4 and TRBJ2-2; 8 nucleotides agree with TRBD2. The ends lost 0 bases at V and 1 base at J; junction bases unmatched: 1. CDR3 length equals 16 residues. Germline values: CDR1 MRHNA, CDR2 SNTAGT. The CDR3 DNA sequence: TGTGCCAGCAGTGACTCGGCGGGGGGGAACACCGGGGAGCTGTTTTTT. Residues: CASSDSAGGNTGELFF.

The table lists this clone with a few counts. This chain connects TRBV4-3 to TRBJ1-6; 9 bases are a match to TRBD1. Germline V gives CDR1 LGHNA, CDR2 YSLEER. J gave up 8 bases and V 2 bases, and 1 base lay outside the gene matches. The CDR3 has 14 amino acids. The DNA of the CDR3 is TGCGCCAGCAGCCAATGGACAGGGGATTCACCCCTCCACTTT. This codes for CASSQWTGDSPLHF.

This rearrangement joins TRBV9 to TRBJ2-3; D may be TRBD2 (6 bases). The V and J ends lost 0 bases and 4 bases respectively, with 12 bases between them. This CDR3 has 15 amino acids. The germline gives CDR1 SGDLS, CDR2 YYNGEE. CDR3 coding DNA: TGTGCCAGCAGCGTAGGCGGGACGACTTCAGATACGCAGTATTTT. It specifies CASSVGGTTSDTQYF. Variable domain in full (rest from reference TRBV9 and TRBJ2-3): DSGVTQTPKHLITATGQRVTLRCSPRSGDLSVYWYQQSLDQGLQFLIQYYNGEERAKGNILERFSAQQFPDLHSELNLSSLELGDSALYFCASSVGGTTSDTQYFGPGTRLTVL.

The chain joins TRBV18 to TRBJ1-1; 9 nucleotides agree with TRBD1. After removal of 6 bases from V and 1 base from J, the junction contained 9 bases not matched to a gene. The CDR3 runs 16 residues. CDR1 and CDR2 (germline): KGHSH, LQKENI. The CDR3 here is CASSLTGGAQNTEAFF. CDR3 nucleotides: TGTGCCAGCTCGCTGACAGGGGGAGCCCAGAACACTGAAGCTTTCTTT. The full variable domain, completed using reference TRBV18 and TRBJ1-1, is NAGVMQNPRHLVRRRGQEARLRCSPMKGHSHVYWYRQLPEEGLKFMVYLQKENIIDESGMPKERFSAEFPKEGPSILRIQQVVRGDSAAYFCASSLTGGAQNTEAFFGQGTRLTVV.

The chain combines TRBV29-1 with TRBJ1-1; D is possibly TRBD1 (5 bases). Germline CDR1 and CDR2: SQVTM and ANQGSEA. The CDR3 sequence is 14 residues long. Trimming pared 7 bases from V and 5 bases from J, leaving 20 bases between. The CDR3 region has the DNA TGCAGCGCAGTGAGCCCCGGGGGAGGGACTGAAGCTTTCTTT. Its translation is CSAVSPGGGTEAFF.

CDR3 region: CASSAAGTGGSPQHF. CDR3 DNA: TGTGCCAGCAGTGCGGCTGGGACAGGGGGTTCGCCCCAGCATTTT. The rearrangement joins TRBV28 to TRBJ1-5; 11 bases align to TRBD1. V was pared by 5 bases and J by 9 bases, with 9 bases of the junction left unmatched. From germline, CDR1 is MDHEN and CDR2 SYDVKM. The CDR3 is 15 residues long.

The chain has TRBV6-5 and TRBJ2-7, with 7 bases aligning to TRBD2. The V segment lost 9 bases and the J segment 3 bases; nucleotides outside the gene matches: 8. The CDR3 runs 13 residues. Germline lookup yields CDR1 MNHEY and CDR2 SVGAGI. In DNA, the CDR3 is TGTGCCAGTTTGGGAGGGGTCTTCTACGAGCAGTACTTC. Protein: CASLGGVFYEQYF.

The genes are TRBV6-5 and TRBJ1-2; D might be TRBD1 (5 bases). The CDR3 has 13 residues. Germline CDR1 reads MNHEY; CDR2 reads SVGAGI. V was pared by 5 bases and J by 4 bases, with 11 bases between. CDR3 nucleotide sequence: TGTGCCAGCAGTCCTCCCGGGGGCTATGGCTACACCTTC. Encoded protein: CASSPPGGYGYTF.

This clone was counted between two and nine times. The gene calls are TRBV6-6 and TRBJ1-6; D perhaps matches TRBD1 (5 bases). The CDR3 runs 15 residues. The germline gives CDR1 MNHNY, CDR2 SVGAGI (reference sequence). Deletions cut 0 bases from V and 7 bases from J, with 10 bases between. Here the CDR3 DNA reads TGTGCCAGCAGTTACTCGCGGGGCAGGAATTCACCCCTCCACTTT. Translation gives CASSYSRGRNSPLHF.

The chain couples TRBV30 to TRBJ1-2; D possibly corresponds to TRBD1 (5 bases). The ends were cut back, 3 bases at V and 2 bases at J, with 13 bases in the middle. CDR1 is GTSNPN and CDR2 is SVGIG in the germline V gene (reference sequence). The CDR3 is made up of 14 amino acids. The DNA of the CDR3 is TGTGCCTGGAGATTGGGACTCTTGAACTATGGCTACACCTTC. Its translation: CAWRLGLLNYGYTF.